This TCR beta chain was captured in a study of OX40 agonist ivuxolimab in advanced cancers. Study information: The study treated patients with ivuxolimab, an agonistic anti-OX40 (CD134) antibody.

CDR1 SGHTS and CDR2 YDEGEE come from the germline V gene. Trimming took 4 bases from V and 4 from J; bases not matched to a gene: 12. The CDR3 is made up of 17 amino acids. The data were produced by immunoSEQ multiplex PCR, yet TCRdb's version contains in-frame clones alone and is incomplete. The sample has about 65,000 clones; around 87% are singletons. This material consisted of CD4+ or CD8+ T cells sorted from blood, taken in a trial of the OX40 agonist ivuxolimab. The chain joins TRBV5-8 to TRBJ2-2; TRBD1 matches 8 bases. The origin of this receptor is an adult with an advanced solid tumor such as melanoma, head and neck, liver or kidney cancer. Here the CDR3 reads CASSPTRTGRFTGELFF. CDR3 DNA: TGTGCCAGCAGCCCGACCCGGACAGGGAGGTTCACCGGGGAGCTGTTTTTT.